What follows are 24 T cell receptor beta chains derived from one specimen sequenced in a study of T cell repertoires in cytomegalovirus infection. TCRdb re-derived calls from the reads in MiXCR, one entry per CDR3 protein. The repertoire holds tens of thousands of distinct CDR3 sequences, with 15% to 25% as singletons. These TCRs' antigens remain unknown. The specimen was CD8+ T cells from cultured PBMCs, collected from culture after CMV antigen stimulation. The origin of the receptors is a human donor in good health (CMV status not recorded). Some clones in this sample may be carry-over from other donors' samples.

This sequence joins TRBV12-3 or TRBV12-4 and TRBJ2-3; TRBD2 matches at 7 bases. The CDR3 sequence is 14 residues long. With 7 bases clipped from V and 1 base from J, the junction kept 5 bases outside the gene matches. The CDR3 sequence is CASTLSGGTDTQYF. The CDR3 DNA sequence: TGTGCCAGCACCCTAAGCGGGGGCACAGATACGCAGTATTTT.

A few counts support this clonotype. The chain employs TRBV7-9 and TRBJ2-7, with D unclear. Germline values: CDR1 SEHNR, CDR2 FQNEAQ (reference sequence). The germline V and J ends were trimmed by 6 bases and 4 bases, with 7 bases remaining between them. This CDR3 spans 11 amino acids. The CDR3 DNA reads as TGTGCCAGCAGTTCCCTATACGAGCAGTACTTC. Protein sequence: CASSSLYEQYF.

This clonotype was detected only a few times. V usage is TRBV7-8 and J usage is TRBJ2-1; TRBD1 matches at 7 bases. This CDR3 has 16 residues. Germline CDR1 SGHVS, CDR2 FQNEAQ. The V and J ends lost 5 bases and 5 bases, in that order; junction bases with no gene match: 12. The CDR3: CASSHRQGEAHNEQFF. DNA for the CDR3: TGTGCCAGCAGCCACCGACAGGGAGAGGCCCACAATGAGCAGTTCTTC.

The chain has TRBV7-6 and TRBJ2-7, with 7 bases aligning to TRBD1. Trimming at V came to 1 base and at J to 3 bases, leaving 6 bases not matched to a gene. Germline V gene data show CDR1 as SGHVS and CDR2 as FNYEAQ. The CDR3 totals 15 residues. The DNA of the CDR3 is TGTGCCAGCAGCTTAGTTTCAGGGGGACACTACGAGCAGTACTTC. It translates to CASSLVSGGHYEQYF.

The table lists this clonotype with a few counts. The V gene is TRBV11-2, the J gene TRBJ2-7; the match to TRBD2 covers 11 bases. Germline CDR1 SGHAT, CDR2 FQNNGV. The CDR3 runs to 14 residues. With 3 bases clipped from V and 3 bases from J, the junction kept 1 base outside the gene matches. The CDR3 loop is CASSFGTSGYEQYF. DNA of the CDR3: TGTGCCAGCAGCTTCGGGACTAGCGGCTACGAGCAGTACTTC.

With regard to this clonotype: This is likely a read error, given that the CDR3 carries no conserved phenylalanine or tryptophan at its end. The DNA is left out, because the CDR3 cannot be placed on it with certainty; the CDR3 is given as TCRdb lists it. This sequence joins TRBV4-1 and TRBJ2-1; the table gives TRBD1 as D, unverified against the DNA. 8 amino acids form the CDR3, both terminal residues included. Germline V lookup: CDR1 MGHRA, CDR2 YSYEKL. This chain's CDR3 is CASSGGGV.

This clonotype was detected a few times. J is TRBJ1-2 and V is TRBV7-8; D unclear. This CDR3 comprises 11 residues. Germline V gives CDR1 SGHVS, CDR2 FQNEAQ. Trimming left V 1 base short and J 3 bases short, with 0 bases between. The CDR3 here is CASSLDYGYTF. CDR3 DNA sequence: TGTGCCAGCAGCTTAGACTATGGCTACACCTTC.

This rearrangement joins TRBV27 to TRBJ2-7; 7 nucleotides line up with TRBD2. The length of the CDR3 is 18 residues. The trim removed 5 bases at V and 6 bases at J, leaving 22 bases unmatched. Looked up from germline, CDR1 is MNHEY and CDR2 is SMNVEV (reference sequence). The CDR3 sequence: CASSLIPMWEGLGAEQYF. The CDR3 nucleotides read TGTGCCAGCAGTCTCATCCCTATGTGGGAGGGCCTCGGAGCCGAGCAGTACTTC.

The V call is TRBV7-2, the J call TRBJ2-7; D possibly corresponds to TRBD2 (5 bases). Germline V gene lookup returns CDR1 SGHTA and CDR2 FQGNSA. There are 15 residues in the CDR3. V was clipped by 1 base and J by 3 bases, with 13 bases between them. CDR3 sequence reads: CASSLEVATHYEQYF. DNA for the CDR3: TGTGCCAGCAGCTTAGAAGTAGCGACCCACTACGAGCAGTACTTC.

This clonotype occurred many times. The chain employs TRBV11-3 and TRBJ1-1; D not resolved. The CDR3 loop spans 13 amino acids. V was shortened by 4 bases and J by 0 bases, with 6 bases between the two germline ends. Germline V CDR1 and CDR2: SGHNT, YENEEA. The DNA of the CDR3 is TGTGCCAGCAGCTACTATATGAACACTGAAGCTTTCTTT. Its translation is CASSYYMNTEAFF.

The V gene is TRBV7-9, the J gene TRBJ2-5, with D maybe TRBD1 (6 bases). In germline, CDR1 is SEHNR, CDR2 FQNEAQ (reference sequence). Trimming took off 5 bases at V and 5 bases at J, with 21 bases between the two ends. The CDR3 sequence is 16 residues long. The CDR3 is CASSNPQGPDRETQYF. In DNA, the CDR3 is TGTGCCAGCAGCAACCCGCAGGGGCCCGATCGTGAGACCCAGTACTTC.

The chain links TRBV6-2 or TRBV6-3 to TRBJ1-5; D is perhaps TRBD1 (6 bases). CDR3 length: 15 amino acids. With 5 bases removed from V and 7 bases from J, the gap between germline ends came to 18 bases. The germline gives CDR1 MNHEY, CDR2 SVGEGT. In DNA form, the CDR3 reads TGTGCCAGCAGTACCCAAAACAGGGTAGGACAGCCCCAGCATTTT. The encoded protein is CASSTQNRVGQPQHF.

A few counts support this clonotype. The chain has TRBV7-6 and TRBJ2-3, with D hard to call. The V end lost 1 base, the J end lost 2 bases, and 7 bases lay between the germline ends. The CDR3 extends over 14 amino acids. Germline V CDR1 and CDR2: SGHVS, FNYEAQ. The CDR3 spells CASSLGRDTDTQYF. CDR3 coding DNA: TGTGCCAGCAGCTTAGGGAGAGACACAGATACGCAGTATTTT.

The gene calls are TRBV7-2 and TRBJ1-2; possible D gene TRBD1, 5 bases. This CDR3 is built from 16 residues. Germline V gene sequence: CDR1 SGHTA, CDR2 FQGNSA. V lost 3 bases and J 7 bases, leaving 21 bases between the germline ends. Here the CDR3 DNA reads TGTGCCAGCAGCTTGGGCAGGGCCCTTTCGGTCTCTGGCTACACCTTC. This gives the protein CASSLGRALSVSGYTF.

This clonotype was seen a few times. The chain employs TRBV18 and TRBJ2-1; 8 bases are shared with TRBD2. Trimming at V came to 0 bases and at J to 0 bases, leaving 1 base not matched to a gene. The CDR3 runs 16 residues. Germline CDR1 reads KGHSH; CDR2 reads LQKENI. This CDR3 reads CASSPPSGGSYNEQFF. In nucleotides, the CDR3 is TGTGCCAGCTCACCACCGAGCGGGGGCTCCTACAATGAGCAGTTCTTC.

This clonotype was counted ten times or more. The chain employs TRBV28 and TRBJ2-7; D unresolved. Looked up from germline, CDR1 is MDHEN and CDR2 is SYDVKM. The CDR3 has 11 residues. The V gene lost 5 bases and the J gene lost 5 bases, with 7 bases spanning the gap. The CDR3 region is CASSPAHEQYF. DNA of the CDR3: TGTGCCAGCAGTCCCGCACACGAGCAGTACTTC.

A few counts support this clonotype. The chain is built from TRBV7-2 and TRBJ2-1, with D possibly TRBD2 on 5 matching bases. V dropped 1 base and J dropped 6 bases, with 10 bases sitting between them. Looked up from germline, CDR1 is SGHTA and CDR2 is FQGNSA. This CDR3 contains 14 residues. This CDR3 reads CASSLGTPGNEQFF. CDR3 DNA: TGTGCCAGCAGCTTAGGGACTCCTGGCAATGAGCAGTTCTTC. Together with reference TRBV7-2 and TRBJ2-1, the CDR3 gives the full variable domain: GAGVSQSPSNKVTEKGKDVELRCDPISGHTALYWYRQSLGQGLEFLIYFQGNSAPDKSGLPSDRFSAERTGGSVSTLTIQRTQQEDSAVYLCASSLGTPGNEQFFGPGTRLTVL.

The V call is TRBV6-5, the J call TRBJ1-2; 7 bases are a match to TRBD1. The CDR3 is 13 residues long. Germline values: CDR1 MNHEY, CDR2 SVGAGI. The junction had 4 bases not matched to a gene; V was cut back by 4 bases and J by 5 bases. CDR3: CASSSQQGYGYTF. CDR3 DNA sequence: TGTGCCAGCAGTTCCCAACAGGGGTATGGCTACACCTTC.

The CDR3 region is CASSGPSGSGANVLTF. CDR3 nucleotides: TGTGCCAGTAGTGGCCCCTCAGGCTCTGGGGCCAACGTCCTGACTTTC. The rearrangement joins TRBV19 to TRBJ2-6; D remains unclear. The CDR3 is 16 residues long. Trimming took 5 bases from V and 0 from J, leaving 11 bases between them. CDR1 LNHDA and CDR2 SQIVND come from the germline V gene (reference sequence).

The rearrangement links TRBV7-3 to TRBJ2-3; no definite D call. Germline-derived CDR1 and CDR2 are SGHTA and FQGTGA. Deletions cut 5 bases from V and 6 bases from J, with 12 bases between. The CDR3 is made up of 13 amino acids. In nucleotides, the CDR3 is TGTGCCAGCAGCGAAGGGTATGCCGATACGCAGTATTTT. Residues: CASSEGYADTQYF.

Only a few counts were recorded for this clonotype. The chain is built from TRBV7-2 and TRBJ1-5, with 8 bases lining up with TRBD1. With 5 bases clipped from V and 2 bases from J, the junction kept 8 bases outside the gene matches. CDR1 SGHTA and CDR2 FQGNSA come from the germline V gene. The CDR3 covers 16 residues. The CDR3 region has the DNA TGTGCCAGCAGCATCGTACAGGGGGGGGGCAATCAGCCCCAGCATTTT. This encodes CASSIVQGGGNQPQHF.

This clonotype was seen more than once but under ten times. The V gene is TRBV7-2, the J gene TRBJ2-1; 11 bases are a match to TRBD2. Trimming cost V 5 bases and J 0 bases; bases outside gene matches: 6. CDR3 length equals 17 residues. Germline CDR1 and CDR2: SGHTA and FQGNSA. In nucleotides, the CDR3 is TGTGCCAGCAGCCACCCTAGCGGGGGGAGCTCCTACAATGAGCAGTTCTTC. It yields the protein CASSHPSGGSSYNEQFF. Full variable domain (remainder filled in from reference TRBV7-2 and TRBJ2-1): GAGVSQSPSNKVTEKGKDVELRCDPISGHTALYWYRQSLGQGLEFLIYFQGNSAPDKSGLPSDRFSAERTGGSVSTLTIQRTQQEDSAVYLCASSHPSGGSSYNEQFFGPGTRLTVL.

This clonotype was counted a few times. The chain carries TRBV28 and TRBJ2-5; 7 bases align to TRBD2. The ends lost 3 bases at V and 3 bases at J; junction bases unmatched: 13. The CDR3 runs to 17 residues. In germline, CDR1 is MDHEN, CDR2 SYDVKM. CDR3 amino acids: CASSLFQRGSRKETQYF. CDR3 coding DNA: TGTGCCAGCAGTTTGTTTCAGCGGGGCAGTCGAAAAGAGACCCAGTACTTC. The variable domain in full, completed from reference TRBV28 and TRBJ2-5, reads DVKVTQSSRYLVKRTGEKVFLECVQDMDHENMFWYRQDPGLGLRLIYFSYDVKMKEKGDIPEGYSVSREKKERFSLILESASTNQTSMYLCASSLFQRGSRKETQYFGPGTRLLVL.

The sample holds a few counts of this clonotype. The CDR3 DNA reads TGTGCCAGCAGCAATCGGACAGGGGGAAGCAATCAGCCCCAGCATTTT. This translates into CASSNRTGGSNQPQHF. The chain has TRBV7-4 and TRBJ1-5, with TRBD1 identical over 10 bases. The germline CDR1 and CDR2 sequences are SGHVT and SQSDAQ. J was trimmed by 1 base and V by 5 bases; bases with no gene match: 5. This CDR3 is built from 16 residues. Drawing the rest from reference TRBV7-4 and TRBJ1-5, the complete variable domain is GAGVSQSPRYKVAKRGRDVALRCDSISGHVTLYWYRQTLGQGSEVLTYSQSDAQRDKSGRPSGRFSAERPERSVSTLKIQRTEQGDSAVYLCASSNRTGGSNQPQHFGDGTRLSIL.